This T cell receptor (beta chain) was captured by sequencing in a study of technical replicates of blood from a few donors. The table came from immunoSEQ multiplex PCR; TCRdb's copy has only in-frame clones and leaves some out. The top ten clones hold approximately 5% of a sample with tens of thousands of clones, less than 90% of them seen once. Germline loops: CDR1 LNHDA, CDR2 SQIVND (reference sequence). The CDR3 spans 13 residues. V shed 2 bases and J 6 bases; nucleotides not matched to a gene: 4. The TCR was taken from a human donor in good health. Some clones in this sample may be carry-over from other donors' samples. Material for sequencing was PBMCs. This chain joins TRBV19 and TRBJ2-7; TRBD2 matches 7 bases. The CDR3 bases are TGTGCCAGTAGTATATCCCTAGCGGCCGAGCAGTACTTC. Its translation is CASSISLAAEQYF.